The source of this T cell receptor beta chain is a study of blood T cell repertoires in COVID-19. In the source study's methods: How many nucleated cells were present was estimated from reference gene primer amplification. The data were produced by immunoSEQ multiplex PCR, yet TCRdb's version contains in-frame clones alone and is incomplete. The D gene and trimming were derived from the DNA, and the V and J assignments and clone size from that table. This table holds tens of thousands of clones, approximately 90% found once. CDR1 and CDR2 from the germline V gene are SEHNR and FQNEAQ (reference sequence). V was clipped by 6 bases and J by 3 bases, with 12 bases between them. The CDR3 spans 14 residues.

Specimen: peripheral blood. This chain uses TRBV7-9 with TRBJ1-5; D perhaps matches TRBD1 (6 bases). This TCR came from a man in his fifties with active COVID-19. Written as DNA, the CDR3 is TGTGCCAGCAGTGTACAGGGACCCAATCAGCCCCAGCATTTT. Translating gives CASSVQGPNQPQHF.